What follows are 24 T cell receptor beta chains derived from one specimen sequenced in a study of identical twins. TCRdb redid the calling of the 5' RACE reads with MiXCR, one entry per CDR3 protein. The repertoire includes about 690,000 distinct CDR3 sequences, around 21% of them detected once, and approximately 4.5% sits in the top ten. Separately, the same data were catalogued under a study of T cells expressing NK-cell markers.

The source material was PBMCs. Source of these receptors: a woman aged 18-35 years in good health.

In this sample, this clonotype turned up a few times. The rearrangement joins TRBV3-1 to TRBJ2-7; D may be TRBD1 (6 bases). There are 14 residues in the CDR3. V was shortened by 1 base and J by 7 bases, with 14 bases between the two germline ends. Germline V CDR1 and CDR2: LGHDT, YNNKEL (reference sequence). The CDR3 spells CASSQVTGLEEQYF. CDR3 DNA: TGTGCCAGCAGCCAAGTGACAGGACTGGAGGAGCAGTACTTC.

The chain joins TRBV27 to TRBJ2-1, with 7 positions matching TRBD2. This CDR3 is 17 amino acids long. Per the germline V gene, CDR1 is MNHEY and CDR2 is SMNVEV (reference sequence). Trimming removed 3 bases from V and 6 bases from J; junction bases left unmatched: 14. For the CDR3, the DNA is TGTGCCAGCAGTTTCTCTGGCGCGGCTAGCGGCTTCAATGAGCAGTTCTTC. This gives the protein CASSFSGAASGFNEQFF.

This clonotype was counted once. The chain is built from TRBV7-3 and TRBJ2-1, with unresolved D. Trimming shortened V by 3 bases and J by 6 bases, and 15 bases separated the two germline ends. Germline-derived CDR1 and CDR2 are SGHTA and FQGTGA. This CDR3 has 15 amino acids. In DNA form, the CDR3 reads TGTGCCAGCAGCTTTCTACCTTCGTTTATCAATGAGCAGTTCTTC. This sequence encodes CASSFLPSFINEQFF. Together with reference TRBV7-3 and TRBJ2-1, the CDR3 gives the full variable domain: GAGVSQTPSNKVTEKGKYVELRCDPISGHTALYWYRQSLGQGPEFLIYFQGTGAADDSGLPNDRFFAVRPEGSVSTLKIQRTERGDSAVYLCASSFLPSFINEQFFGPGTRLTVL.

The gene calls are TRBV7-2 and TRBJ2-1; D perhaps matches TRBD1 (5 bases). Germline V gives CDR1 SGHTA, CDR2 FQGNSA. Trimming took off 4 bases at V and 5 bases at J, with 9 bases between the two ends. There are 13 residues in the CDR3. The CDR3 spells CASSSMGHNEQFF. DNA for the CDR3: TGTGCCAGCAGCTCGATGGGGCACAATGAGCAGTTCTTC.

The chain uses TRBV11-1 and TRBJ2-1; D possibly matches TRBD1 or TRBD2 (5 bases each). Trimming shortened V by 5 bases and J by 4 bases, and 30 bases separated the two germline ends. The CDR3 has 20 residues. Germline V gives CDR1 SGHAT, CDR2 FQDESV (reference sequence). The CDR3, as DNA: TGTGCCAGCAGCAGAACGAGGGGTAGCGTCCAGGGAAGGGGATACAATGAGCAGTTCTTC. It encodes CASSRTRGSVQGRGYNEQFF.

The gene calls are TRBV4-3 and TRBJ1-1; TRBD1 is a possible D gene (5 bases). Germline V gene lookup returns CDR1 LGHNA and CDR2 YSLEER. The CDR3 spans 13 residues. Trimming left V 0 bases short and J 8 bases short, with 10 bases between. CDR3 sequence (DNA): TGCGCCAGCAGCCAAGAGGGTGGGGCGGAAGCTTTCTTT. As protein: CASSQEGGAEAFF.

In this sample, this clonotype turned up a few times. The junction shows a germline mismatch at one end, possibly a read error. V gene TRBV9 combines with J gene TRBJ2-7, with D tentatively TRBD1 (5 bases). Germline CDR1 SGDLS, CDR2 YYNGEE. CDR3 length: 14 residues. The CDR3: CASSVAAGSSEQYF. CDR3 in DNA: TGTGCCAGCAGCGTAGCGGCAGGGTCCTCCGAGCAGTACTTC.

J is TRBJ1-1 and V is TRBV5-1; D call uncertain. The V end lost 0 bases, the J end lost 8 bases, and 11 bases lay between the germline ends. The CDR3 spans 13 residues. Per germline, CDR1 SGHRS and CDR2 YFSETQ. CDR3 residues: CASSLAGELEAFF. In DNA form, the CDR3 reads TGCGCCAGCAGCTTGGCGGGCGAACTGGAAGCTTTCTTT.

The chain links TRBV7-6 to TRBJ2-3; D may be TRBD2 (5 bases). CDR3 length: 13 amino acids. Looked up from germline, CDR1 is SGHVS and CDR2 is FNYEAQ. V lost 11 bases and J lost 2, with 14 bases in between. The CDR3 DNA is TGTGCCTCCGGGGATAGCCTCACAGATACGCAGTATTTT. The encoded protein is CASGDSLTDTQYF.

This clonotype was picked up a small number of times. The chain employs TRBV23-1 and TRBJ2-1, with 8 bases lining up with TRBD2. TRBV23-1 carries the ORF label, with uncertain function. V lost 0 bases and J lost 9; bases outside the gene matches: 13. The CDR3 length is 17 residues. The CDR3 nucleotides are TGCGCCAGCAGTCAATCATGGGAGCGGGAGAAGCTGGTTGAGCAGTTCTTC. Encoded protein: CASSQSWEREKLVEQFF.

This clonotype was observed many times. The CDR3 DNA sequence: TGTGCCAGCAGATCGACAGGGGGCTCCGGCTATGGCTACACCTTC. This translates into CASRSTGGSGYGYTF. The V gene is TRBV6-5, the J gene TRBJ1-2; 10 positions match TRBD1. Germline loops: CDR1 MNHEY, CDR2 SVGAGI. The CDR3 has 15 residues. With 6 bases clipped from V and 4 bases from J, the junction kept 8 bases outside the gene matches.

The chain recombines TRBV5-1 with TRBJ2-4, with D unresolved. Germline CDR1 reads SGHRS; CDR2 reads YFSETQ. The CDR3 spans 18 residues. The V end was cut by 4 bases, the J end by 0 bases, with 20 bases between. The CDR3 sequence is CASSPLGRPRIAKNIQYF. CDR3 nucleotides: TGCGCCAGCAGCCCTTTAGGGCGGCCCAGAATAGCCAAAAACATTCAGTACTTC.

V and J are TRBV3-1 and TRBJ2-3; possible D gene TRBD1, 5 bases. This CDR3 is built from 15 residues. Germline CDR1 LGHDT, CDR2 YNNKEL (reference sequence). Between the trimmed V and J ends, which lost 3 bases and 3 bases, there was a span of 13 bases. This chain's CDR3 is CASSQRTGSTDTQYF. The CDR3 region has the DNA TGTGCCAGCAGCCAGCGCACAGGTAGTACAGATACGCAGTATTTT.

The gene calls are TRBV20-1 and TRBJ2-5; TRBD1 is a possible D gene (6 bases). This CDR3 spans 14 amino acids. V lost 5 bases to trimming and J lost 1 base, with 14 bases between them. Germline V gene lookup returns CDR1 DFQATT and CDR2 SNEGSKA (reference sequence). CDR3: CSAVGQLSQETQYF. CDR3 DNA: TGCAGTGCTGTAGGACAGCTCTCCCAAGAGACCCAGTACTTC.

This clonotype was seen only a few times. The chain employs TRBV7-9 and TRBJ2-7, with D maybe TRBD1 (5 bases). CDR3 length equals 13 residues. Trimming shortened V by 4 bases and J by 3 bases, and 10 bases separated the two germline ends. CDR1 SEHNR and CDR2 FQNEAQ come from the germline V gene (reference sequence). CDR3 in DNA: TGTGCCAGCAGCTACAGGTCCCACTACGAGCAGTACTTC. It encodes CASSYRSHYEQYF.

This chain links TRBV4-3 with TRBJ2-1, with D unclear. The CDR3 length is 16 residues. Germline CDR1 reads LGHNA; CDR2 reads YSLEER. V was shortened by 2 bases and J by 5 bases, with 16 bases between the two germline ends. CDR3 coding DNA: TGCGCCAGCAGCCAAACGCGAAGATCTGGGGACAATGAGCAGTTCTTC. It translates to CASSQTRRSGDNEQFF.

This rearrangement joins TRBV6-5 to TRBJ1-1; no reliable D call. V lost 0 bases to trimming and J lost 1 base, with 12 bases between them. Germline V gene sequence: CDR1 MNHEY, CDR2 SVGAGI. The CDR3 is made up of 16 amino acids. CDR3 sequence: CASSYSKRRGNTEAFF. The CDR3 nucleotides read TGTGCCAGCAGTTACTCTAAAAGGCGGGGGAACACTGAAGCTTTCTTT.

This chain uses TRBV10-3 with TRBJ2-7, with TRBD2 matching over 9 bases. The V gene's germline CDR1 is ENHRY and CDR2 SYGVKD. The V segment lost 5 bases and the J segment 5 bases; nucleotides outside the gene matches: 10. This CDR3 spans 15 amino acids. CDR3 nucleotides: TGTGCCATCAGTAAACTAGCGGGCCCAGGCGACGAGCAGTACTTC. Encoded protein: CAISKLAGPGDEQYF.

This clonotype was recorded a few times. This chain links TRBV27 with TRBJ2-1; D not resolved. CDR3 size: 14 residues. Trimming pared 2 bases from V and 5 bases from J, leaving 10 bases between. Germline V gives CDR1 MNHEY, CDR2 SMNVEV (reference sequence). The CDR3 sequence is CASSLSSFNNEQFF. For the CDR3, the DNA is TGTGCCAGCAGTTTAAGTAGCTTCAACAATGAGCAGTTCTTC.

The chain uses TRBV12-3 or TRBV12-4 and TRBJ2-7, with TRBD2 identical over 11 bases. The CDR3 runs to 17 residues. With V trimmed by 5 bases and J by 0 bases, 9 bases remained unmatched. Here the CDR3 reads CASSPRSGRASSYEQYF. Here the CDR3 DNA reads TGTGCCAGCAGTCCGCGTAGCGGGAGGGCCTCCTCCTACGAGCAGTACTTC.

This clonotype was picked up many times. The chain couples TRBV3-1 to TRBJ2-7; possibly TRBD1 for D (6 bases). V was trimmed by 1 base and J by 2 bases, leaving 9 bases between them. CDR3 size: 14 residues. The germline V gene has CDR1 LGHDT and CDR2 YNNKEL (reference sequence). This chain's CDR3 is CASSQVDSTYEQYF. In DNA form, the CDR3 reads TGTGCCAGCAGCCAAGTGGACAGTACCTACGAGCAGTACTTC.

The gene calls are TRBV2 and TRBJ1-1; 9 positions match TRBD1. The trim removed 6 bases at V and 5 bases at J, leaving 16 bases unmatched. Germline CDR1 reads SNHLY; CDR2 reads FYNNEI. This CDR3 contains 17 residues. In DNA form, the CDR3 reads TGTGCCAGCAGGACCCCCCGGGACAGGGCCGTCGGTACTGAAGCTTTCTTT. Translating it yields CASRTPRDRAVGTEAFF.

In its sample, this clonotype was seen a few times. V is TRBV3-1 and J is TRBJ2-3, with unresolved D. CDR1 LGHDT and CDR2 YNNKEL come from the germline V gene (reference sequence). Trimming removed 1 base at V and 2 bases at J, with 10 bases between. The CDR3 is 15 amino acids. The CDR3 sequence is CASSQATWHTDTQYF. CDR3 nucleotide sequence: TGTGCCAGCAGCCAAGCAACGTGGCACACAGATACGCAGTATTTT.

This clonotype was detected a few times. Relative to the germline gene, one junction end is altered; a read error may explain this. DNA of the CDR3: TGTGCCAGCAGTTACCTACGAGGGGGACAGATACCAACCTTATACTTCTTC. This encodes CASSYLRGGQIPTLYFF. This chain links TRBV6-5 with TRBJ2-7; 7 nucleotides match TRBD1. The CDR3 extends over 17 amino acids. Germline V gene data show CDR1 as MNHEY and CDR2 as SVGAGI.